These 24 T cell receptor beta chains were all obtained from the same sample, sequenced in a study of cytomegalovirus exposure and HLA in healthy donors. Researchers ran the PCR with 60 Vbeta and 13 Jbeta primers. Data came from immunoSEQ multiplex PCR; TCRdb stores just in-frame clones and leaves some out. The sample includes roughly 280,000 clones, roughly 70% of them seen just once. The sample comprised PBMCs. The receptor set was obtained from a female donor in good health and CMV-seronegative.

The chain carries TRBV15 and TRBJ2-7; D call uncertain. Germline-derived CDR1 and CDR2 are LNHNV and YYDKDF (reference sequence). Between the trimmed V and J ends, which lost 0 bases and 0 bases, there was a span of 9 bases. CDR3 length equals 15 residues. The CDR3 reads CATSRDDNPSYEQYF. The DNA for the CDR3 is TGTGCCACCAGCAGAGATGACAACCCCTCCTACGAGCAGTACTTC.

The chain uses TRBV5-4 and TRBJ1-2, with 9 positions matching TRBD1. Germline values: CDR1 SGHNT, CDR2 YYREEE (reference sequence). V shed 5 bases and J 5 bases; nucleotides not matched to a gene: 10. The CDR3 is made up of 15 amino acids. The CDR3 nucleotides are TGTGCCAGCAGGGCCGGGACAGGGTTTACATATGGCTACACCTTC. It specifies CASRAGTGFTYGYTF.

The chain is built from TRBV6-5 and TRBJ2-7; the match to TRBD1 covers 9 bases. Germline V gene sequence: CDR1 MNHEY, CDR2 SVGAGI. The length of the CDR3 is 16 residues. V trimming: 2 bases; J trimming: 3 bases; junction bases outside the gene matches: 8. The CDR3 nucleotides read TGTGCCAGCAGTTACACCGGGACAGGGTCGGGCTACGAGCAGTACTTC. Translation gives CASSYTGTGSGYEQYF.

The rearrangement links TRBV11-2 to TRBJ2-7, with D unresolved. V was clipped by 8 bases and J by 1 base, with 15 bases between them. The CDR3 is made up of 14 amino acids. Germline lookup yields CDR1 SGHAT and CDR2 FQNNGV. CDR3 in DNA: TGTGCCAGCGGCCCACCATCGAAATCCTACGAGCAGTACTTC. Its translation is CASGPPSKSYEQYF.

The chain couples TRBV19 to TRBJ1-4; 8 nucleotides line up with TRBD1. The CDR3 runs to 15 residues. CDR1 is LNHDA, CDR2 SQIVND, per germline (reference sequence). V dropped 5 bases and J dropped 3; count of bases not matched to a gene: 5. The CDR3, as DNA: TGTGCCAGTAGTCCAGACAGGGGAGCTAATGAAAAACTGTTTTTT. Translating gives CASSPDRGANEKLFF.

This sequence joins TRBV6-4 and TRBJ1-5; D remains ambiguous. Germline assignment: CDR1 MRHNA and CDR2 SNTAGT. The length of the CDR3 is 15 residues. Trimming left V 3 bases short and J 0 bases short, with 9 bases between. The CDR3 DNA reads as TGTGCCAGCAGTGAGGACGGAGGTAGCAATCAGCCCCAGCATTTT. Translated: CASSEDGGSNQPQHF.

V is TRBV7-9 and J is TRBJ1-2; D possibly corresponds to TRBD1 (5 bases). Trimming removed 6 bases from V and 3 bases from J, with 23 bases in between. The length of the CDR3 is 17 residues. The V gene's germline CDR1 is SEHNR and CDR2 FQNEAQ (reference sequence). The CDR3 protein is CASRGGTRGRVDYGYTF. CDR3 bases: TGTGCCAGCAGGGGGGGGACGAGGGGACGGGTTGACTATGGCTACACCTTC.

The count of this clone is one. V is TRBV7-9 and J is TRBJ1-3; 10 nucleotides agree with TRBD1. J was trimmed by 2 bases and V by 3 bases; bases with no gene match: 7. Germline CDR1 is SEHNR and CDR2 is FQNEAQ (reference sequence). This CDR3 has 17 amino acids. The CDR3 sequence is CASSFGDRGSPGNTIYF. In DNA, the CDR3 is TGTGCCAGCAGCTTCGGGGACAGGGGTTCTCCTGGAAACACCATATATTTT.

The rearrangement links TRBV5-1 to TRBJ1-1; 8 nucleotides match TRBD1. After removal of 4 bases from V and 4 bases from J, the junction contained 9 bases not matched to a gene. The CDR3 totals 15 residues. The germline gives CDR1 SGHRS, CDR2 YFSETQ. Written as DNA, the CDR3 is TGCGCCAGCAGCAAAAGACAGGGGAGTGCCACTGAAGCTTTCTTT. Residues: CASSKRQGSATEAFF.

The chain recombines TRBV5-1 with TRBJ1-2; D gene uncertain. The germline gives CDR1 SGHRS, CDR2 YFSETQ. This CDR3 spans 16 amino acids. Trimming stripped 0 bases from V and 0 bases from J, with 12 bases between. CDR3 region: CASSLGHPNPNYGYTF. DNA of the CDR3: TGCGCCAGCAGCTTGGGACATCCAAACCCTAACTATGGCTACACCTTC.

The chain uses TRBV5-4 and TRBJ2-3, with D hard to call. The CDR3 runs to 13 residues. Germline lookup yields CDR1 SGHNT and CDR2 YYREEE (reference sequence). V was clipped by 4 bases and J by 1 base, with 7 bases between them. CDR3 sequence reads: CASSPQGTDTQYF. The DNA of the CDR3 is TGTGCCAGCAGCCCGCAGGGCACAGATACGCAGTATTTT.

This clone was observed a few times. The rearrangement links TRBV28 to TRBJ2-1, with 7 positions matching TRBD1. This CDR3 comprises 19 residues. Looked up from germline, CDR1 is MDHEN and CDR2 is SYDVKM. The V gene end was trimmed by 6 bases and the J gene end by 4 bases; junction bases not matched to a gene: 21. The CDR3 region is CASRPAGTEGLGDYNEQFF. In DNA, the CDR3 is TGTGCCAGCAGGCCTGCCGGGACAGAGGGGCTAGGGGATTACAATGAGCAGTTCTTC.

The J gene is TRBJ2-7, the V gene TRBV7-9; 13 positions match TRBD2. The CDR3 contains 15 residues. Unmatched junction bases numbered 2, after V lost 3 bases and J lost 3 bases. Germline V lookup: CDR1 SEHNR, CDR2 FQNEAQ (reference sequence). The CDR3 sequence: CASSFGLAGVYEQYF. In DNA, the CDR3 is TGTGCCAGCAGCTTCGGACTAGCGGGAGTCTACGAGCAGTACTTC.

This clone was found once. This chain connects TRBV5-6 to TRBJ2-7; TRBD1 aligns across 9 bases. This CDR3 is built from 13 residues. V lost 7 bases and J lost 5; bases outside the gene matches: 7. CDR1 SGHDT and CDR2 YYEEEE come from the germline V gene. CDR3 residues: CASATGGSDEQYF. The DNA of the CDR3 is TGTGCCAGCGCTACAGGGGGCTCGGACGAGCAGTACTTC.

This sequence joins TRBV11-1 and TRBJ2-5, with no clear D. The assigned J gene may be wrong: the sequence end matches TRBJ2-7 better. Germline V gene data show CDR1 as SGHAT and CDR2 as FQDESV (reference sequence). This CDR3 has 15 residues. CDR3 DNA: TGTGCCAGCAGCTCGCTACAGACCCCTTCCTACGAGCAGTACTTC. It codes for CASSSLQTPSYEQYF.

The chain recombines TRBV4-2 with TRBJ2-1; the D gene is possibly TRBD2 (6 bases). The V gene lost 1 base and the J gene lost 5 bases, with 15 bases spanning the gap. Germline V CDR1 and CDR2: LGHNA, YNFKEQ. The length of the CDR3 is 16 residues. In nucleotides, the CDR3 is TGTGCCAGCAGCCAAGGTCTACTAGCAGTCCACAATGAGCAGTTCTTC. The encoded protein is CASSQGLLAVHNEQFF.

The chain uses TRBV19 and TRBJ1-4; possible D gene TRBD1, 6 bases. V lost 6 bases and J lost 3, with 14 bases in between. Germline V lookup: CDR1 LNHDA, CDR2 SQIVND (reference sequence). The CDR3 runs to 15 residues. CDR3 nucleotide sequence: TGTGCCAGTAGACGCACAGGGAATCCTAATGAAAAACTGTTTTTT. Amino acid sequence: CASRRTGNPNEKLFF. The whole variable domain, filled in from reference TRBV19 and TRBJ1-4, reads DGGITQSPKYLFRKEGQNVTLSCEQNLNHDAMYWYRQDPGQGLRLIYYSQIVNDFQKGDIAEGYSVSREKKESFPLTVTSAQKNPTAFYLCASRRTGNPNEKLFFGSGTQLSVL.

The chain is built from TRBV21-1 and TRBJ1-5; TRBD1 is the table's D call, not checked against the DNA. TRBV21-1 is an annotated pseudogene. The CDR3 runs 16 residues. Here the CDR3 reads CASSCPRDKSNQPQHF. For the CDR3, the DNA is TGTGCCAGCAGTTGCCCAAGGGACAAAAGCAATCAGCCCCAGCATTTT.

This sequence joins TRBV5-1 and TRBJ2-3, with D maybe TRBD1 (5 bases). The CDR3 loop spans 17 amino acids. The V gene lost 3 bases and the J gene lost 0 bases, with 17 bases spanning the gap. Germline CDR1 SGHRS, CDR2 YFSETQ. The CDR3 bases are TGCGCCAGCAGCTCGGCCTGGGCAGGGTCTAGCACAGATACGCAGTATTTT. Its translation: CASSSAWAGSSTDTQYF.

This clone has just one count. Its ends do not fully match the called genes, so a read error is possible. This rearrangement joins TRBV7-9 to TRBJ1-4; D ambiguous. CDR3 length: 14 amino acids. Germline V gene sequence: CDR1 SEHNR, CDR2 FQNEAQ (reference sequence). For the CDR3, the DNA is TGTTCCAGCAGCTTTTCCACAGTCCCGGAAAAACTGTTTTTT. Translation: CSSSFSTVPEKLFF.

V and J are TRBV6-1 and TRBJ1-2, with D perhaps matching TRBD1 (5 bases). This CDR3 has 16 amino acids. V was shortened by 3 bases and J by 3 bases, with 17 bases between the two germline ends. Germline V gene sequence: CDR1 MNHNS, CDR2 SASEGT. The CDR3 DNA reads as TGTGCCAGCAGTGACGAGGACATTTGGGAACACTATGGCTACACCTTC. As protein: CASSDEDIWEHYGYTF.

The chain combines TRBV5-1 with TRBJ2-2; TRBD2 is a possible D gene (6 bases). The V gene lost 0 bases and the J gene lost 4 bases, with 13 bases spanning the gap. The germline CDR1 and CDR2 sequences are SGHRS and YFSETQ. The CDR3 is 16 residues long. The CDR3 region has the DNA TGCGCCAGCAGCTTGGCCGGGGGAGAGAGCACCGGGGAGCTGTTTTTT. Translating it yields CASSLAGGESTGELFF.

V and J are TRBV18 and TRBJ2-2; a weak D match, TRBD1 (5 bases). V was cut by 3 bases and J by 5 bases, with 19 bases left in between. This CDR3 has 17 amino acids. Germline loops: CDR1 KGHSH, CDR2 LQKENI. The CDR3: CASSPQDILLGTGELFF. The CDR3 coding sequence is TGTGCCAGCTCACCGCAGGACATCCTACTGGGGACCGGGGAGCTGTTTTTT. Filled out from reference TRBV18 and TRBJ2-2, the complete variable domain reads NAGVMQNPRHLVRRRGQEARLRCSPMKGHSHVYWYRQLPEEGLKFMVYLQKENIIDESGMPKERFSAEFPKEGPSILRIQQVVRGDSAAYFCASSPQDILLGTGELFFGEGSRLTVL.

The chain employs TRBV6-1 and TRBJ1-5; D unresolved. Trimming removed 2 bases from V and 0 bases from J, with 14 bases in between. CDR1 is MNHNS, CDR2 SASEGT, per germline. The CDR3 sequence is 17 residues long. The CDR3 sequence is CASSEYFYGSSNQPQHF. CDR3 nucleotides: TGTGCCAGCAGTGAATATTTTTATGGTAGTAGCAATCAGCCCCAGCATTTT.